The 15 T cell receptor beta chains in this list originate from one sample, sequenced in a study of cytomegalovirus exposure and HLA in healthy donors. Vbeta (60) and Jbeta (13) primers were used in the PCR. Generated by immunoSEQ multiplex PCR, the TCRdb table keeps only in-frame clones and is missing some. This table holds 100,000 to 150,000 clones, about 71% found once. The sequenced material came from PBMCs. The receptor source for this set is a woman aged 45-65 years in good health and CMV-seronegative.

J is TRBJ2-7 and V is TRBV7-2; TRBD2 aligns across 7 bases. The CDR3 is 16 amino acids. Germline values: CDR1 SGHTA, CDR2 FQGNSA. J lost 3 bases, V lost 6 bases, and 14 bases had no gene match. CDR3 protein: CASSASGANPYYEQYF. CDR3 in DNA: TGTGCCAGCAGTGCTAGCGGAGCAAACCCGTACTACGAGCAGTACTTC.

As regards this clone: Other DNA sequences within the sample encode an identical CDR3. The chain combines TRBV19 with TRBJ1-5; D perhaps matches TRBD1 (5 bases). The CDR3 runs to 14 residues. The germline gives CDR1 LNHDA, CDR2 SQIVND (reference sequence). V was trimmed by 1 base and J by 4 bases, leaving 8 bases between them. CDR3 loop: CASSIVAGNQPQHF. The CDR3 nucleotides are TGTGCCAGTAGTATAGTCGCAGGGAATCAGCCCCAGCATTTT.

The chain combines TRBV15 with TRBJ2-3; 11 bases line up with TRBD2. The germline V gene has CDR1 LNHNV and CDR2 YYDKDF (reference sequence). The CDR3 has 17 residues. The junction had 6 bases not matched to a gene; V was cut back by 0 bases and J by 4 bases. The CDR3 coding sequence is TGTGCCACCAGCAGAGATTTACTAGCGGGAGATCCAGATACGCAGTATTTT. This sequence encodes CATSRDLLAGDPDTQYF.

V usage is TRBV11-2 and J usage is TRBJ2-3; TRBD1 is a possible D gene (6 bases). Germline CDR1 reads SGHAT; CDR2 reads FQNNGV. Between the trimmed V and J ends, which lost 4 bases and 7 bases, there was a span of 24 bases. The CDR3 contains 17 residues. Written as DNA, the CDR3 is TGTGCCAGCAGCTCCCCCCGGACAGCTCAAACTGGAAATACGCAGTATTTT. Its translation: CASSSPRTAQTGNTQYF.

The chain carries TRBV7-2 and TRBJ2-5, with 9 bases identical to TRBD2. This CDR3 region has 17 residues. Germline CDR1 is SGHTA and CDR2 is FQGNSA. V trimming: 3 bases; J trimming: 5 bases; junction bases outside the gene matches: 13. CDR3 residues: CASSLGIAGAVGETQYF. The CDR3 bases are TGTGCCAGCAGCTTGGGGATAGCGGGAGCGGTAGGGGAGACCCAGTACTTC.

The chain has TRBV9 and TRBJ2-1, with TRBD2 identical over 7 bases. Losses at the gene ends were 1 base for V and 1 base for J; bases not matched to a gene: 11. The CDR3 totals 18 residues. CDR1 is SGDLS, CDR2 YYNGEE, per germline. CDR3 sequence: CASSVWPSGNLSYNEQFF. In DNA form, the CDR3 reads TGTGCCAGCAGCGTATGGCCCAGCGGGAACTTATCCTACAATGAGCAGTTCTTC.

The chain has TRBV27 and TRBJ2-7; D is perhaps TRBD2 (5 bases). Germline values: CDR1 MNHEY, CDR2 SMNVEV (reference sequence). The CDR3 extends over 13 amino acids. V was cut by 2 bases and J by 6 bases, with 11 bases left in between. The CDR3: CASSLEGLGEQYF. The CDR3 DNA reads TGTGCCAGCAGTTTAGAGGGTCTCGGCGAGCAGTACTTC.

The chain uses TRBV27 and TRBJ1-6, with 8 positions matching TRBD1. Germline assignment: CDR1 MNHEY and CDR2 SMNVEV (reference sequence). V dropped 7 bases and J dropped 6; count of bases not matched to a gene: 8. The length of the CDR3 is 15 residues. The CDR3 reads CASTPGTGFNSPLHF. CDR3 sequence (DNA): TGTGCCAGCACCCCCGGGACAGGTTTTAATTCACCCCTCCACTTT.

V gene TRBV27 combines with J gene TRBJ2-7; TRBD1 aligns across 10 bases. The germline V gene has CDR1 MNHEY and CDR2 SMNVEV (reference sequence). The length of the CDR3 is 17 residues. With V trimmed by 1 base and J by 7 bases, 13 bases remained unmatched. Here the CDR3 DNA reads TGTGCCAGCAGTTTATTGGGGTTCGGGACAGGGGTTCGTGAGCAGTACTTC. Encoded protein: CASSLLGFGTGVREQYF.

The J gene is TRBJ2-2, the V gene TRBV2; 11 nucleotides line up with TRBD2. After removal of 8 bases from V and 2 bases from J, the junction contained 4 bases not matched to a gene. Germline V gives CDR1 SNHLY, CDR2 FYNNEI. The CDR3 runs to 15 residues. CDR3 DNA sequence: TGTGCCAGCGCCGGGACTAGCGGAAACACCGGGGAGCTGTTTTTT. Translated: CASAGTSGNTGELFF.

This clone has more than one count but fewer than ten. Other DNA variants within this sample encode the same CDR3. The CDR3 nucleotides are TGCGCCAGCAGCCCCGGGGACAGCTACGAGCAGTACTTC. This sequence encodes CASSPGDSYEQYF. The chain is built from TRBV5-1 and TRBJ2-7, with 7 positions matching TRBD1. Trimming took 4 bases from V and 3 from J; bases not matched to a gene: 4. This CDR3 has 13 amino acids. Germline CDR1 SGHRS, CDR2 YFSETQ. Full variable domain (remainder filled in from reference TRBV5-1 and TRBJ2-7): KAGVTQTPRYLIKTRGQQVTLSCSPISGHRSVSWYQQTPGQGLQFLFEYFSETQRNKGNFPGRFSGRQFSNSRSEMNVSTLELGDSALYLCASSPGDSYEQYFGPGTRLTVT.

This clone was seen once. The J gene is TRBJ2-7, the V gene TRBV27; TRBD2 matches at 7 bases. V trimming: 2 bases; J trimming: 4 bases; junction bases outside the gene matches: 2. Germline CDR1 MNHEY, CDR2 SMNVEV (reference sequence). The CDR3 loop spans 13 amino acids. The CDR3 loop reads CASSLEAGYEQYF. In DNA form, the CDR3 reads TGTGCCAGCAGTTTAGAAGCGGGATACGAGCAGTACTTC.

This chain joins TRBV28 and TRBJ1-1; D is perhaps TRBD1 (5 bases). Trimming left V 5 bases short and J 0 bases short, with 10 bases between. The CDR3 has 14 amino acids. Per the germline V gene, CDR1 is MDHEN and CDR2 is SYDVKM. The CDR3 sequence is CASSEGEMNTEAFF. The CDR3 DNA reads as TGTGCCAGCAGTGAAGGGGAAATGAACACTGAAGCTTTCTTT.

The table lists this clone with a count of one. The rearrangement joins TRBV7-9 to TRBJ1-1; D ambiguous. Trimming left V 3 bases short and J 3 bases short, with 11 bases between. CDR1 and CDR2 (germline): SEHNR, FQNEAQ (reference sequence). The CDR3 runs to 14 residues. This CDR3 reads CASSFFGRDTEAFF. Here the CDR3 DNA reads TGTGCCAGCAGCTTCTTCGGGAGGGACACTGAAGCTTTCTTT.

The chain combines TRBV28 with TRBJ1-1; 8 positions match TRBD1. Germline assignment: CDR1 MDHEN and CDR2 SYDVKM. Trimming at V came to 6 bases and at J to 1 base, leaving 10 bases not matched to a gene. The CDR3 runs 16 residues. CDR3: CASSFHGQGKNTEAFF. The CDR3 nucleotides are TGTGCCAGCAGCTTCCATGGACAGGGTAAGAACACTGAAGCTTTCTTT.